Listed below are T cell receptor beta chains from one sample, sequenced in a study of blood T cells in healthy people across ages. TCRdb re-called the 5' RACE reads through MiXCR, storing one row per CDR3 protein. The sample shows 1.2 million to 1.5 million distinct CDR3 sequences, approximately 59% of them seen only once. The sequencing sample was made of blood. These receptors were obtained from a man aged 18-30 years in good health. The conserved cysteine and the conserved F or W are not part of the CDR3 here. The order of the fields is J gene, V gene, CDR3 protein.

TRBJ1-5	TRBV4-1	ASSPGTGPLDSNQPQH
TRBJ1-1	TRBV9	ASSASTGGTEAF
TRBJ2-3	TRBV7-2	ASGAYSTDTQY
TRBJ2-1	TRBV6-2/TRBV6-3	ASSSLLVRSNEQF
-	TRBV7-9	ASSRGQCEQY
TRBJ2-2	TRBV20-1	SVPGEWTGELF
TRBJ2-7	TRBV2	ASSVGVSYEQY
TRBJ2-7	TRBV6-1	ASSEEAGTYEQY
TRBJ2-7	TRBV2	ASRGNGGILYEQY
TRBJ2-1	TRBV29-1	SVVNNGDKAYNEQF
TRBJ1-5	TRBV12-3/TRBV12-4	ASSARDGNQPQH
TRBJ1-1	TRBV12-3/TRBV12-4	ASSVRDSIEAF
TRBJ2-7	TRBV20-1	SAPDRGYEQY
TRBJ2-7	TRBV2	ASSGRADSSYEQY
TRBJ1-1	TRBV20-1	SAREGPQGTEAF
TRBJ2-4	TRBV3-1	ASSQPSGPGTLWEQY